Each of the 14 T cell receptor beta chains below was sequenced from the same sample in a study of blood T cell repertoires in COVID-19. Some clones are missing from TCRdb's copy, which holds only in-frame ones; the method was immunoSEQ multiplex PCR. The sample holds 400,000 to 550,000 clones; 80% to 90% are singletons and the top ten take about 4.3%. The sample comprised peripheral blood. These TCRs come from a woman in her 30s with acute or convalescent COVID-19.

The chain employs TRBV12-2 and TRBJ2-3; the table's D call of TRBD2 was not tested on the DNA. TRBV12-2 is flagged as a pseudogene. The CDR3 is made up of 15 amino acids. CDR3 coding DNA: TGTGCAACGGGGTCCCGGGAGTTTGCCACAGATACGCAGTATTTT. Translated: CATGSREFATDTQYF.

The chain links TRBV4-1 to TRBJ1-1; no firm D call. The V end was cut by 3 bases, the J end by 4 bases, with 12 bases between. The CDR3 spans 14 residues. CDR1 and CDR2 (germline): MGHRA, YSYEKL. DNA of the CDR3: TGCGCCAGCAGCCACCTTTCTTCCGGCACTGAAGCTTTCTTT. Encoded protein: CASSHLSSGTEAFF.

CDR3 in amino acids: CASSTGTSSPDTQYF. CDR3 nucleotides: TGTGCCAGCAGTACGGGGACTAGCTCTCCAGATACGCAGTATTTT. This chain joins TRBV27 and TRBJ2-3, with 9 bases matching TRBD2. The CDR3 has 15 residues. Germline-derived CDR1 and CDR2 are MNHEY and SMNVEV (reference sequence). Unmatched junction bases numbered 7, after V lost 5 bases and J lost 4 bases.

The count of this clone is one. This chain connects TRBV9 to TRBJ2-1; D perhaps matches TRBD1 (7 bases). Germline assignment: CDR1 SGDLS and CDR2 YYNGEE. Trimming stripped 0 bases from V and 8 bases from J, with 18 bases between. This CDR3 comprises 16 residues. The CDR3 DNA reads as TGTGCCAGCAGCGTAGCAGCGAGAGGAGGGGGCGATGAGCAGTTCTTC. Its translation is CASSVAARGGGDEQFF.

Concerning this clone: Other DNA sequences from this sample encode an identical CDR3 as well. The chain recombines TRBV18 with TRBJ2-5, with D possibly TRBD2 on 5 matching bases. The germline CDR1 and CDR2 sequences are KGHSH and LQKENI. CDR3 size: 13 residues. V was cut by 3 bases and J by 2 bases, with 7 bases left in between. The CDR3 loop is CASSPGVQETQYF. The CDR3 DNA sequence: TGTGCCAGCTCACCCGGGGTTCAAGAGACCCAGTACTTC.

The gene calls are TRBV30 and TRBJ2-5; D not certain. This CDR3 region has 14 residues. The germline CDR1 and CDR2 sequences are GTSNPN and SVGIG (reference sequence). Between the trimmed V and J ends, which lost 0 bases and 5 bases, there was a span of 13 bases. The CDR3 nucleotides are TGTGCCTGGAGTGTATATGGGTTACAGGAGACCCAGTACTTC. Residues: CAWSVYGLQETQYF. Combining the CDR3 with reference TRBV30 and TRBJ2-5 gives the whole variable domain SQTIHQWPATLVQPVGSPLSLECTVEGTSNPNLYWYRQAAGRGLQLLFYSVGIGQISSEVPQNLSASRPQDRQFILSSKKLLLSDSGFYLCAWSVYGLQETQYFGPGTRLLVL.

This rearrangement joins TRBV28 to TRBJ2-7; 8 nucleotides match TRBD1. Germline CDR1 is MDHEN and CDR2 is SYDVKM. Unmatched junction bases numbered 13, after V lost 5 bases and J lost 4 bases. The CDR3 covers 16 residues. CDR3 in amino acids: CASSRTGLPVPYEQYF. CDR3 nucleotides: TGTGCCAGCAGTCGGACAGGGCTCCCCGTCCCTTACGAGCAGTACTTC.

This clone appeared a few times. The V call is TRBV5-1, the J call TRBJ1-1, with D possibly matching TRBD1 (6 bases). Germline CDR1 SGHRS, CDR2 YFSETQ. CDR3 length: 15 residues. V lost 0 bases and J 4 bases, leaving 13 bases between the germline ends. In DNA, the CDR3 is TGCGCCAGCAGCTTGGGGGACATCGTGGGCACTGAAGCTTTCTTT. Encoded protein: CASSLGDIVGTEAFF. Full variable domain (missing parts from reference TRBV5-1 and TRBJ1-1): KAGVTQTPRYLIKTRGQQVTLSCSPISGHRSVSWYQQTPGQGLQFLFEYFSETQRNKGNFPGRFSGRQFSNSRSEMNVSTLELGDSALYLCASSLGDIVGTEAFFGQGTRLTVV.

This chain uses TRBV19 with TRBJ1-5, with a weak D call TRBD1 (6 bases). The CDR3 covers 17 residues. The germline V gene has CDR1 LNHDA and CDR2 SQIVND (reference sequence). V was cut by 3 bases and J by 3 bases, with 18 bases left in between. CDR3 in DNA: TGTGCCAGTAGTATGCTTCCGCCGGGACAATACAATCAGCCCCAGCATTTT. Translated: CASSMLPPGQYNQPQHF.

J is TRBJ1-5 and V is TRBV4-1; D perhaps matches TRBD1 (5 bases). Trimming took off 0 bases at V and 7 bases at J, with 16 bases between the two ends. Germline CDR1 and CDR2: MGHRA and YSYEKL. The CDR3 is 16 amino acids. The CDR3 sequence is CASSQDVQGVFQPQHF. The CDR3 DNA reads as TGCGCCAGCAGCCAAGACGTTCAGGGTGTATTCCAGCCCCAGCATTTT.

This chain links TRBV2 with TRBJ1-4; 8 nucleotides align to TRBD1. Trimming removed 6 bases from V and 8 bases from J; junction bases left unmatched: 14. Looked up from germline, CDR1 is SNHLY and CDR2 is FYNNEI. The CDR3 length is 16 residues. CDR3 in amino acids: CASSAATTGVREKLFF. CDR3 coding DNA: TGTGCCAGCAGCGCGGCAACGACAGGGGTGAGGGAAAAACTGTTTTTT.

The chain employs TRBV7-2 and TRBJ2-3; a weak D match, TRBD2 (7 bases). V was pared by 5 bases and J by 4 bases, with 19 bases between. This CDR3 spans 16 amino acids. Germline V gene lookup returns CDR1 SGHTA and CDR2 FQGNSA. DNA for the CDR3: TGTGCCAGCAGCCGGCAGGGGACTAAAGCGCCAGATACGCAGTATTTT. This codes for CASSRQGTKAPDTQYF. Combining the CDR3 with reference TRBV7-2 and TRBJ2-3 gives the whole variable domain GAGVSQSPSNKVTEKGKDVELRCDPISGHTALYWYRQSLGQGLEFLIYFQGNSAPDKSGLPSDRFSAERTGGSVSTLTIQRTQQEDSAVYLCASSRQGTKAPDTQYFGPGTRLTVL.

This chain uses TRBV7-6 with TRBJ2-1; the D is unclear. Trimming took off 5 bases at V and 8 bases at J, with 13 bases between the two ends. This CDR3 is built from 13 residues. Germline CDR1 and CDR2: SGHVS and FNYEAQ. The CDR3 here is CASSRQRLDEQFF. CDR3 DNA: TGTGCCAGCAGCCGACAAAGGTTAGATGAGCAGTTCTTC.

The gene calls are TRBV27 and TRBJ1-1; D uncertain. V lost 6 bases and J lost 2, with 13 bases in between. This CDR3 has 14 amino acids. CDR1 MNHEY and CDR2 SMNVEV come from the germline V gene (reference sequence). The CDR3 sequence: CASSLELGNTEAFF. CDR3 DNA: TGTGCCAGCAGCCTCGAGCTAGGTAACACTGAAGCTTTCTTT.